The subject of this entry is one T cell receptor (beta chain). The germline V gene has CDR1 LNHNV and CDR2 YYDKDF (reference sequence). The CDR3 runs to 14 residues. V dropped 8 bases and J dropped 5 bases, with 16 bases sitting between them. The data stem from a study of blood T cell repertoires in COVID-19. The table came from immunoSEQ multiplex PCR; TCRdb's copy has only in-frame clones and leaves some out. Of some 130,000 clones in the sample, about 89% were seen once. The source of this sequence is a man aged 55 to 69 with COVID-19, enrolled during active disease. The material sequenced was peripheral blood. V is TRBV15 and J is TRBJ1-5, with unresolved D. The CDR3 is CATQRREGDQPQHF. The CDR3 DNA reads as TGTGCCACCCAGAGGAGGGAGGGCGATCAGCCCCAGCATTTT.